This TCR beta chain was profiled in a study of blood T cell repertoires in COVID-19. Overall study: Material from acute and convalescent COVID-19 was sourced from the United States, Italy and Spain.

Authors' data handling: Amplifying reference gene primers gave estimates of nucleated cell counts. Generated by immunoSEQ multiplex PCR, the TCRdb table keeps only in-frame clones and is missing some. Clone size and V and J calls were adopted from that table, with D and trimming inferred from the DNA. The sample has about 270,000 clones; 86% are singletons. This clone was detected a few times. Seattle-derived patients entered the study during active infection and were followed longitudinally. Per germline, CDR1 KGHSH and CDR2 LQKENI. The CDR3 loop spans 16 amino acids. Trimming removed 3 bases from V and 7 bases from J; junction bases left unmatched: 10.

Material for sequencing was peripheral blood. This sequence originates from a woman in her 30s with COVID-19, enrolled during active disease. This chain connects TRBV18 to TRBJ2-2; 8 bases line up with TRBD1. CDR3 in amino acids: CASSPGQGNSGGELFF. The DNA of the CDR3 is TGTGCCAGCTCACCCGGACAGGGCAATTCTGGCGGGGAGCTGTTTTTT.